The TCR beta chain described here comes from a study of CD8 T cells in ankylosing spondylitis. Regarding the study as a whole: Made up of 7 to 9 highly homologous variants, a TCR beta motif appeared characteristic of ankylosing spondylitis blood.

V was pared by 1 base and J by 4 bases, with 12 bases between. This CDR3 comprises 15 residues. Germline V gives CDR1 SGHAT, CDR2 FQNNGV. TCRdb called the 5' RACE reads again in MiXCR, with one record for every CDR3 protein. The profile covers 390,000 or so distinct CDR3 sequences, with 20% to 25% appearing a single time and roughly 16% taken by the ten largest. Only a few counts were recorded for this clonotype. Its specificity is unknown. Sequencing input: blood, either unsorted or a sorted T cell fraction (not recorded which). The sequence was collected from a male donor with ankylosing spondylitis. The chain employs TRBV11-2 and TRBJ2-3, with D perhaps TRBD1 or TRBD2 (6 bases each). CDR3 sequence (DNA): TGTGCCAGCAGCTTAGGCACGGGGGCCTCAGATACGCAGTATTTT. This gives the protein CASSLGTGASDTQYF.